Presented here are 26 T cell receptor beta chains from one specimen sequenced in a study of blood T cell repertoires in COVID-19. Clones were read by immunoSEQ multiplex PCR, and TCRdb kept only the in-frame ones, dropping some. This sample has about 200,000 clones, with roughly 84% found just once. The material sequenced was peripheral blood. The source is a person aged 70 to 85 with COVID-19, enrolled during active disease.

The V call is TRBV4-1, the J call TRBJ2-7; D might be TRBD2 (6 bases). This CDR3 is 15 amino acids long. Germline CDR1 is MGHRA and CDR2 is YSYEKL. The V end lost 1 base, the J end lost 3 bases, and 13 bases lay between the germline ends. The CDR3 region is CASSQVTGGGYEQYF. The DNA for the CDR3 is TGCGCCAGCAGCCAAGTTACCGGGGGAGGCTACGAGCAGTACTTC.

This sequence joins TRBV6-5 and TRBJ2-7; 11 bases match TRBD2. The CDR3 loop spans 14 amino acids. Losses at the gene ends were 6 bases for V and 3 bases for J; bases not matched to a gene: 4. The germline gives CDR1 MNHEY, CDR2 SVGAGI. DNA of the CDR3: TGTGCCAGCAGCGTAGCGGGGGGGCACTACGAGCAGTACTTC. It is translated as CASSVAGGHYEQYF.

DNA for the CDR3: TGTGCCAGCAAACAGGGGGGGAGCAATCAGCCCCAGCATTTT. Translating it yields CASKQGGSNQPQHF. This chain uses TRBV19 with TRBJ1-5; the match to TRBD1 covers 8 bases. J gave up 1 base and V 9 bases, and 5 bases lay outside the gene matches. Germline CDR1 reads LNHDA; CDR2 reads SQIVND (reference sequence). This CDR3 contains 14 residues.

The rearrangement links TRBV11-2 to TRBJ2-3; a weak D match, TRBD2 (5 bases). The germline CDR1 and CDR2 sequences are SGHAT and FQNNGV. The CDR3 consists of 15 residues. Trimming removed 5 bases at V and 2 bases at J, with 14 bases between. Here the CDR3 DNA reads TGTGCCAGCAGCGTCCTGACTATATACACAGATACGCAGTATTTT. It specifies CASSVLTIYTDTQYF.

V usage is TRBV6-2 or TRBV6-3 and J usage is TRBJ1-2; 8 nucleotides match TRBD1. The CDR3 length is 15 residues. Germline lookup yields CDR1 MNHEY and CDR2 SVGEGT. V lost 2 bases, J lost 4 bases, and 6 bases stayed unmatched. The CDR3 here is CASSYQETGVYGYTF. Here the CDR3 DNA reads TGTGCCAGCAGTTACCAAGAGACAGGGGTCTATGGCTACACCTTC.

The chain carries TRBV7-3 and TRBJ2-2; TRBD2 aligns across 11 bases. The CDR3 sequence is 14 residues long. The V gene's germline CDR1 is SGHTA and CDR2 FQGTGA. V lost 5 bases and J lost 4; bases outside the gene matches: 0. The CDR3 DNA follows: TGTGCCAGCAGCCTAGCGGGGGGCACCGGGGAGCTGTTTTTT. Protein: CASSLAGGTGELFF.

This chain connects TRBV9 to TRBJ2-5; 9 nucleotides agree with TRBD2. Trimming cost V 4 bases and J 2 bases; bases outside gene matches: 9. Germline V lookup: CDR1 SGDLS, CDR2 YYNGEE. CDR3 length: 16 residues. CDR3 in amino acids: CASSRTASGAQETQYF. DNA of the CDR3: TGTGCCAGCAGCCGGACCGCTAGCGGGGCTCAAGAGACCCAGTACTTC.

The genes are TRBV10-3 and TRBJ2-1, with D possibly TRBD1 on 6 matching bases. The CDR3 covers 13 residues. Trimming took 2 bases from V and 6 from J, leaving 8 bases between them. Germline assignment: CDR1 ENHRY and CDR2 SYGVKD. Written as DNA, the CDR3 is TGTGCCATCAGTGAGAACAGGGCCAATGAGCAGTTCTTC. The encoded protein is CAISENRANEQFF.

The chain recombines TRBV5-1 with TRBJ1-1; D is possibly TRBD1 (6 bases). Trimming stripped 7 bases from V and 6 bases from J, with 10 bases between. Germline V gene sequence: CDR1 SGHRS, CDR2 YFSETQ. This CDR3 contains 11 residues. CDR3 in amino acids: CASQDSSEAFF. The CDR3 nucleotides are TGCGCCAGCCAGGACAGTTCTGAAGCTTTCTTT. The variable domain in full, completed from reference TRBV5-1 and TRBJ1-1, reads KAGVTQTPRYLIKTRGQQVTLSCSPISGHRSVSWYQQTPGQGLQFLFEYFSETQRNKGNFPGRFSGRQFSNSRSEMNVSTLELGDSALYLCASQDSSEAFFGQGTRLTVV.

The CDR3 sequence: CASSQRTGNEKLFF. In DNA, the CDR3 is TGTGCCAGCAGCCAACGGACAGGGAATGAAAAACTGTTTTTT. The V gene is TRBV3-1 (or the pseudogene TRBV3-2), the J gene TRBJ1-4; 8 bases match TRBD1. The J segment lost 5 bases and the V segment lost 2 bases, leaving 1 base of the junction unmatched. CDR3 size: 14 residues. Per germline, CDR1 LGHDT and CDR2 YNNKEL (reference sequence).

The chain is built from TRBV24-1 and TRBJ2-1, with TRBD2 identical over 11 bases. The CDR3 contains 15 residues. Germline V gives CDR1 KGHDR, CDR2 SFDVKD. V dropped 4 bases and J dropped 6; count of bases not matched to a gene: 4. CDR3 residues: CATSELAGARNEQFF. The DNA of the CDR3 is TGTGCCACCAGTGAACTAGCGGGAGCTCGCAATGAGCAGTTCTTC.

V usage is TRBV27 and J usage is TRBJ2-3; 7 bases align to TRBD2. This CDR3 comprises 14 residues. J was trimmed by 9 bases and V by 2 bases; bases with no gene match: 8. From germline, CDR1 is MNHEY and CDR2 SMNVEV (reference sequence). The CDR3 loop reads CASSLRGRAGTQYF. In nucleotides, the CDR3 is TGTGCCAGCAGTTTAAGAGGGAGGGCGGGGACGCAGTATTTT.

Written as DNA, the CDR3 is TGTGCCAGCAGTTCGGTCTCCTACAATGAGCAGTTCTTC. Its protein is CASSSVSYNEQFF. This chain joins TRBV5-4 and TRBJ2-1; the D is unclear. The length of the CDR3 is 13 residues. Per germline, CDR1 SGHNT and CDR2 YYREEE (reference sequence). Trimming removed 5 bases at V and 0 bases at J, with 6 bases between.

The rearrangement joins TRBV5-1 to TRBJ1-4; 9 nucleotides line up with TRBD1. The CDR3 totals 17 residues. CDR1 is SGHRS and CDR2 is YFSETQ in the germline V gene. The trim removed 0 bases at V and 7 bases at J, leaving 10 bases unmatched. CDR3 nucleotide sequence: TGCGCCAGCAGCTTGGAACGTCGGACAGGGGATGGTGAAAAACTGTTTTTT. It encodes CASSLERRTGDGEKLFF.

This clone was counted a single time. The chain is built from TRBV19 and TRBJ1-1; D ambiguous. V was shortened by 4 bases and J by 3 bases, with 12 bases between the two germline ends. In germline, CDR1 is LNHDA, CDR2 SQIVND (reference sequence). The CDR3 runs 14 residues. The CDR3 loop reads CASSSPSYYTEAFF. Here the CDR3 DNA reads TGTGCCAGTAGTAGCCCCTCATACTACACTGAAGCTTTCTTT.

The V call is TRBV5-6, the J call TRBJ1-3; 7 nucleotides agree with TRBD1. CDR1 is SGHDT, CDR2 YYEEEE, per germline. The CDR3 runs 16 residues. After removal of 3 bases from V and 4 bases from J, the junction contained 10 bases not matched to a gene. In DNA, the CDR3 is TGTGCCAGCAGCTGGCGGTTCCGGGACAGAGGAAACACCATATATTTT. It translates to CASSWRFRDRGNTIYF.

This clone has only a few counts. The sample holds other DNA sequences that translate to the same CDR3. The rearrangement uses TRBV29-1 and TRBJ1-3, with 8 bases aligning to TRBD1. V lost 4 bases, J lost 4 bases, and 6 bases stayed unmatched. This CDR3 region has 14 residues. Germline loops: CDR1 SQVTM, CDR2 ANQGSEA. CDR3 protein: CSVVQGVTGNTIYF. The CDR3 DNA reads as TGCAGCGTTGTACAGGGGGTAACCGGAAACACCATATATTTT.

This rearrangement joins TRBV15 to TRBJ2-4, with D tentatively TRBD2 (6 bases). CDR1 is LNHNV and CDR2 is YYDKDF in the germline V gene (reference sequence). The CDR3 covers 16 residues. V lost 0 bases to trimming and J lost 9 bases, with 18 bases between them. The CDR3 here is CATSRDVGGARIIQYF. In nucleotides, the CDR3 is TGTGCCACCAGCAGAGATGTTGGCGGGGCCCGGATCATTCAGTACTTC.

The J gene is TRBJ2-7, the V gene TRBV7-8; a possible D gene is TRBD1 (6 bases). Germline lookup yields CDR1 SGHVS and CDR2 FQNEAQ. This CDR3 spans 15 amino acids. Trimming pared 5 bases from V and 4 bases from J, leaving 18 bases between. The CDR3 reads CASSPVGQGMYEQYF. In DNA, the CDR3 is TGTGCCAGCAGCCCAGTAGGGCAGGGGATGTACGAGCAGTACTTC. Supplemented by reference TRBV7-8 and TRBJ2-7, the full variable domain reads GAGVSQSPRYKVAKRGQDVALRCDPISGHVSLFWYQQALGQGPEFLTYFQNEAQLDKSGLPSDRFFAERPEGSVSTLKIQRTQQEDSAVYLCASSPVGQGMYEQYFGPGTRLTVT.

The chain carries TRBV6-6 and TRBJ2-5; TRBD1 aligns across 7 bases. CDR3 length: 15 amino acids. Trimming removed 5 bases from V and 5 bases from J; junction bases left unmatched: 11. Germline CDR1 and CDR2: MNHNY and SVGAGI (reference sequence). DNA for the CDR3: TGTGCCAGCAGTACGACCACAGGGGTTGGTGAGACCCAGTACTTC. As protein: CASSTTTGVGETQYF.

The chain links TRBV2 to TRBJ1-5, with unresolved D. This CDR3 spans 14 amino acids. V lost 1 base, J lost 1 base, and 5 bases lay in between. Germline V lookup: CDR1 SNHLY, CDR2 FYNNEI. The CDR3 DNA reads as TGTGCCAGCAGTGAAGGGGCCAGCAATCAGCCCCAGCATTTT. Translated: CASSEGASNQPQHF.

The chain recombines TRBV7-8 with TRBJ2-1; tentative D call: TRBD1 (5 bases). Germline values: CDR1 SGHVS, CDR2 FQNEAQ. This CDR3 comprises 15 residues. V dropped 0 bases and J dropped 9 bases, with 15 bases sitting between them. For the CDR3, the DNA is TGTGCCAGCAGCTTAGCGCTCGGACAAGAAGGTGAGCAGTTCTTC. Encoded protein: CASSLALGQEGEQFF.

The chain joins TRBV6-2 or TRBV6-3 to TRBJ1-4; no firm D call. Between the trimmed V and J ends, which lost 0 bases and 8 bases, there was a span of 22 bases. Per the germline V gene, CDR1 is MNHEY and CDR2 is SVGEGT. This CDR3 contains 18 residues. CDR3 nucleotides: TGTGCCAGCAGTTACTCCCACGCGACTCCCGAGCCTCGGGAAAAACTGTTTTTT. Amino acids: CASSYSHATPEPREKLFF.

The CDR3 protein is CASSLREGYEQYF. The CDR3 nucleotides are TGTGCCAGCAGTTTGCGGGAGGGATACGAGCAGTACTTC. The chain has TRBV27 and TRBJ2-7, with 9 bases lining up with TRBD2. V shed 3 bases, J shed 4 bases, and the junction held 1 base outside the gene matches. This CDR3 is 13 amino acids long. Per germline, CDR1 MNHEY and CDR2 SMNVEV (reference sequence).

The chain carries TRBV4-2 and TRBJ2-7, with 15 bases fitting TRBD2. CDR1 LGHNA and CDR2 YNFKEQ come from the germline V gene. The CDR3 spans 16 residues. J lost 5 bases, V lost 4 bases, and 6 bases had no gene match. CDR3 region: CASSREGLAGGNEQYF. The DNA for the CDR3 is TGTGCCAGCAGCCGAGAGGGACTAGCGGGGGGCAACGAGCAGTACTTC.

The table lists this clone with a count of one. This rearrangement joins TRBV6-2 or TRBV6-3 to TRBJ2-7; D possibly corresponds to TRBD2 (6 bases). The germline V gene encodes CDR1 MNHEY and CDR2 SVGEGT. V shed 6 bases and J shed 1 base, with 16 bases lying between them. The CDR3 extends over 15 amino acids. CDR3 amino acids: CASSPSGVGSYEQYF. In DNA, the CDR3 is TGTGCCAGCAGCCCCTCGGGGGTGGGATCCTACGAGCAGTACTTC.